The subject of this entry is one T cell receptor beta chain. What it binds is not known. The data derive from a study of shared clonotypes between healthy human individuals. Overall study findings and caveats: An anticipated effect of sequencing depth on clonotype sharing among donors was recognized. Limitation of the genetic and exposure-history diversity represented came from the few donors.

Here immunoSEQ multiplex PCR was the method, and the copy in TCRdb shows in-frame clones only, minus some. The sample includes roughly 2.1 million clones, about 92% seen only once; the top ten take more than 1.5%. CD45RO negativity and positive selection for CCR7 defined naive CD8 cells, a population that excluded terminally differentiated effector memory CD45RA+ cells. Donors comprised only Caucasian adults living in Nashville, Tennessee. CDR1 and CDR2 from the germline V gene are MNHNS and SASEGT. The trim removed 2 bases at V and 4 bases at J, leaving 14 bases unmatched. This CDR3 spans 17 amino acids.

The rearrangement uses TRBV6-1 and TRBJ2-7, with 7 nucleotides matching TRBD2. The sequenced material came from naive CD8+ T cells from PBMCs. The sequence was obtained from a man younger than 35 in good health. Some clones in this sample may be carry-over from other donors' samples. DNA of the CDR3: TGTGCCAGCAGTGAATATCCCGGGGCGGGAGCCCAATACGAGCAGTACTTC. Its translation is CASSEYPGAGAQYEQYF.